What follows describes a single T cell receptor beta chain. What it binds is unknown. Trimming took 6 bases from V and 5 from J; bases not matched to a gene: 13. Germline V lookup: CDR1 LNHDA, CDR2 SQIVND (reference sequence). This CDR3 contains 16 residues. Data came from immunoSEQ multiplex PCR; TCRdb stores just in-frame clones and leaves some out. The sample holds about 10,000 clones, less than 70% seen once. The sample comes from a study of CD4+ T cells in melanoma. Study-wide results and caveats: In melanoma, neoantigen-specific CD4+ T cells reportedly differed in differentiation state.

The source of this sequence is a human donor with melanoma. The sequenced sample consisted of cells from a culture (not recorded whether cultured in vitro). The V gene is TRBV19, the J gene TRBJ2-5, with 9 bases lining up with TRBD1. CDR3 protein: CASSQTDRGFLETQYF. CDR3 sequence (DNA): TGTGCCAGTAGCCAGACGGACAGGGGATTTTTGGAGACCCAGTACTTC.